A selection of T cell receptor beta chains follows, all from one sample in a study of cytomegalovirus exposure and HLA in healthy donors. Sequenced by immunoSEQ multiplex PCR; TCRdb stores in-frame clones only, minus some. The sample includes under 250,000 clones, roughly 78% of them seen just once. The sequencing sample was made of PBMCs. The receptors come from a boy younger than 18 in good health and CMV-seronegative. The CDR3 runs from the conserved cysteine through the conserved F or W. D genes are given only for firm matches. Clone size is given for some rows only: seen once, a few or many times, or a class if the clone is expanded.

CDR3: CASSVQGDSYEQYF
DNA: TGTGCCAGCAGCGTACAGGGGGATTCCTACGAGCAGTACTTC
size: -
D: TRBD1
V: TRBV9
J: TRBJ2-7

CDR3: CASSLVETGGREQYF
DNA: TGCGCCAGCAGCTTGGTTGAGACAGGGGGCCGCGAGCAGTACTTC
size: -
D: TRBD1
V: TRBV5-1
J: TRBJ2-7

CDR3: CASSVDSNYGYTF
DNA: TGTGCCAGCAGCGTGGACAGTAACTATGGCTACACCTTC
size: -
D: -
V: TRBV11-2
J: TRBJ1-2

CDR3: CSLATGDYGYTF
DNA: TGCAGCCTCGCCACAGGGGACTATGGCTACACCTTC
size: -
D: TRBD1
V: TRBV29-1
J: TRBJ1-2

CDR3: CASSLYGRGGASGNTIYF
DNA: TGCGCCAGCAGCTTATATGGGCGTGGAGGGGCCTCTGGAAACACCATATATTTT
size: -
D: -
V: TRBV5-1
J: TRBJ1-3

CDR3: CASSLTGHTNQPQHF
DNA: TGCGCCAGCAGCCTAACGGGACACACCAATCAGCCCCAGCATTTT
size: -
D: -
V: TRBV4-1
J: TRBJ1-5

CDR3: CAWSSALRGGYTF
DNA: TGTGCCTGGAGTTCCGCACTCAGGGGCGGCTACACCTTC
size: -
D: -
V: TRBV30
J: TRBJ1-2

CDR3: CASSTTTGSTDTQYF
DNA: TGTGCCAGTAGTACGACGACAGGGTCCACAGATACGCAGTATTTT
size: -
D: TRBD1
V: TRBV19
J: TRBJ2-3

CDR3: CASSSTTGGGGYGYTF
DNA: TGTGCCAGCAGCTCAACAACAGGGGGCGGGGGCTATGGCTACACCTTC
size: -
D: TRBD1
V: TRBV5-6
J: TRBJ1-2

CDR3: CASSLGTGNTEAFF
DNA: TGCGCCAGCAGCTTGGGGACAGGGAACACTGAAGCTTTCTTT
size: -
D: TRBD1
V: TRBV5-1
J: TRBJ1-1

CDR3: CAWSVHENTIYF
DNA: TGTGCCTGGAGTGTACACGAAAACACCATATATTTT
size: -
D: -
V: TRBV30
J: TRBJ1-3

CDR3: CASSLDRGNTIYF
DNA: TGTGCCAGCAGTTTGGACAGAGGAAACACCATATATTTT
size: -
D: -
V: TRBV27
J: TRBJ1-3

CDR3: CAAHHDGQPYEQYF
DNA: TGTGCCGCCCATCACGATGGACAGCCCTACGAGCAGTACTTC
size: -
D: -
V: TRBV10-3
J: TRBJ2-7

CDR3: CASTSGSWYNEQFF
DNA: TGTGCCAGCACTAGCGGGAGCTGGTACAATGAGCAGTTCTTC
size: -
D: TRBD2
V: TRBV19
J: TRBJ2-1

CDR3: CASSLGLAGGHEQFF
DNA: TGTGCCAGCAGCTTGGGACTAGCGGGGGGGCATGAGCAGTTCTTC
size: -
D: TRBD2
V: TRBV13
J: TRBJ2-1

CDR3: CSVVPGQGYTEAFF
DNA: TGCAGCGTTGTCCCGGGACAGGGGTACACTGAAGCTTTCTTT
size: -
D: TRBD1
V: TRBV29-1
J: TRBJ1-1

CDR3: CASSGRQILSYNEQFF
DNA: TGTGCCAGCAGCGGACGACAGATCCTCTCCTACAATGAGCAGTTCTTC
size: -
D: -
V: TRBV9
J: TRBJ2-1

CDR3: CASSLVQGGEKLFF
DNA: TGCGCCAGCAGCTTGGTCCAGGGGGGCGAAAAACTGTTTTTT
size: few
D: TRBD1
V: TRBV5-1
J: TRBJ1-4

CDR3: CASSRVSKAGNTIYF
DNA: TGTGCCAGCAGTCGGGTCTCAAAGGCCGGAAACACCATATATTTT
size: -
D: -
V: TRBV6-5
J: TRBJ1-3

CDR3: CASGRQGAGEAFF
DNA: TGTGCCAGCGGAAGACAGGGGGCGGGTGAAGCTTTCTTT
size: -
D: TRBD1
V: TRBV2
J: TRBJ1-1

CDR3: CASSPTTGTEAFF
DNA: TGTGCCAGCAGCCCTACCACGGGGACTGAAGCTTTCTTT
size: -
D: -
V: TRBV9
J: TRBJ1-1

CDR3: CASSEAGQGNSPLHF
DNA: TGTGCCAGCAGTGAGGCGGGACAGGGAAATTCACCCCTCCACTTT
size: -
D: TRBD1
V: TRBV25-1
J: TRBJ1-6

CDR3: CASSISRQVVTEAFF
DNA: TGTGCCAGTAGTATTTCCCGTCAGGTGGTGACTGAAGCTTTCTTT
size: few
D: -
V: TRBV19
J: TRBJ1-1

CDR3: CSVREGGRNYGYTF
DNA: TGCAGCGTTCGAGAGGGCGGTAGGAACTATGGCTACACCTTC
size: -
D: -
V: TRBV29-1
J: TRBJ1-2

CDR3: CASSVGSGVKQYF
DNA: TGTGCCAGCAGCGTAGGGAGCGGGGTAAAGCAGTATTTT
size: -
D: TRBD2
V: TRBV9
J: TRBJ2-3

CDR3: CASRRPGAQPQHF
DNA: TGTGCCAGCAGACGCCCAGGTGCTCAGCCCCAGCATTTT
size: -
D: -
V: TRBV2
J: TRBJ1-5

CDR3: CASSWGVGASTDTQYF
DNA: TGTGCCAGCAGCTGGGGGGTGGGAGCTAGCACAGATACGCAGTATTTT
size: -
D: -
V: TRBV5-4
J: TRBJ2-3

CDR3: CSVEGQGDNEQFF
DNA: TGCAGCGTTGAGGGACAGGGGGACAATGAGCAGTTCTTC
size: -
D: TRBD1
V: TRBV29-1
J: TRBJ2-1

CDR3: CASSGLAGWYTYNEQFF
DNA: TGTGCCAGTAGTGGGCTAGCGGGATGGTATACCTACAATGAGCAGTTCTTC
size: -
D: TRBD2
V: TRBV19
J: TRBJ2-1